The 5 T cell receptor beta chains below come from one sample, sequenced in a study of CD8 T cells in Susac syndrome (dated by TCRdb to the late 2010s). The library was generated by the immunoSEQ multiplex PCR assay. RNA was extracted using the RNeasy kit, and roughly 0.45 to 1 ug of the RNA was reverse transcribed with random hexamers. TCRdb reanalyzed the raw reads on its own, using fastp at Q25 for trimming and MiXCR for clone calling, and kept in-frame beta chains. Here each entry gathers all rows of one CDR3 protein and keeps the most common genes and DNA. In this sample the table shows roughly 150,000 distinct CDR3 sequences, about 94% of which occur a single time. The ten largest clones add up to about 0.19% of the sample. Sequenced material: CD8+ T cells from PBMCs. Receptor source: a human donor with multiple sclerosis.

The chain recombines TRBV9 with TRBJ1-2; D is perhaps TRBD1 (6 bases). The V end was cut by 7 bases, the J end by 6 bases, with 16 bases between. Germline CDR1 and CDR2: SGDLS and YYNGEE. The CDR3 covers 13 residues. For the CDR3, the DNA is TGTGCCAGCGGAGGAGGGGGTGCCCATGGCTACACCTTC. It yields the protein CASGGGGAHGYTF.

The CDR3 loop reads CASGRTGAHEQYF. DNA of the CDR3: TGTGCTAGTGGTCGGACAGGGGCCCACGAGCAGTACTTC. This chain joins TRBV12-5 and TRBJ2-7; 9 bases align to TRBD1. Per the germline V gene, CDR1 is LGHNT and CDR2 is FRNRAP. CDR3 length: 13 residues. Germline trimming cut 5 bases from V and 5 bases from J; bases unmatched to any gene: 4.

This clonotype turned up a few times. This chain uses TRBV28 with TRBJ2-7; D gene unclear. There are 13 residues in the CDR3. CDR1 is MDHEN and CDR2 is SYDVKM in the germline V gene. With 4 bases removed from V and 1 base from J, the gap between germline ends came to 8 bases. The chain's CDR3 is CASSSPVSYEQYF. In DNA form, the CDR3 reads TGTGCCAGCAGTTCCCCTGTATCCTACGAGCAGTACTTC.

The chain has TRBV20-1 and TRBJ2-1, with a tentative D call TRBD2 (7 bases). Between the trimmed V and J ends, which lost 0 bases and 7 bases, there was a span of 13 bases. Germline V gene lookup returns CDR1 DFQATT and CDR2 SNEGSKA (reference sequence). The CDR3 loop spans 14 amino acids. The CDR3 here is CSAREGGPRNEQFF. The CDR3 DNA reads as TGCAGTGCTAGAGAGGGGGGGCCCAGAAATGAGCAGTTCTTC.

This CDR3 reads CSVEGLDIYTDTQYF. Here the CDR3 DNA reads TGCAGCGTTGAAGGTTTGGACATATACACAGATACGCAGTATTTT. J is TRBJ2-3 and V is TRBV29-1; TRBD1 is a possible D gene (5 bases). The CDR3 length is 15 residues. Germline CDR1 reads SQVTM; CDR2 reads ANQGSEA. Trimming removed 1 base from V and 2 bases from J, with 13 bases in between.